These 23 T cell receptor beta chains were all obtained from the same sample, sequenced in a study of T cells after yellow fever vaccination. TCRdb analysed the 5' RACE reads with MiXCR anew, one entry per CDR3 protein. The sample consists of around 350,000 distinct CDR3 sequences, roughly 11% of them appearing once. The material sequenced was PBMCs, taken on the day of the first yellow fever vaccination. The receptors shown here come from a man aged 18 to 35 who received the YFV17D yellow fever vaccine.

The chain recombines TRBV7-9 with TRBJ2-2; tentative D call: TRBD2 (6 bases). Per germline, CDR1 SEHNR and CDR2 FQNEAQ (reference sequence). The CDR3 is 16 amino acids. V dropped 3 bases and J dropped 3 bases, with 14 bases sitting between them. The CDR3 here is CASSLVFREDTGELFF. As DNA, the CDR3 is TGTGCCAGCAGCTTGGTGTTTAGGGAGGACACCGGGGAGCTGTTTTTT.

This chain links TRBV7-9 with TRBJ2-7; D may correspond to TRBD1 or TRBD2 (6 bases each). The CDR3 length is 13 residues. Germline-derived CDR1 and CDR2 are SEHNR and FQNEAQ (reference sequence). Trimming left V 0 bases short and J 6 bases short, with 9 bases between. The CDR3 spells CASSLARGGEQYV. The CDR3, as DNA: TGTGCCAGCAGCTTAGCCAGGGGAGGCGAGCAGTACGTC.

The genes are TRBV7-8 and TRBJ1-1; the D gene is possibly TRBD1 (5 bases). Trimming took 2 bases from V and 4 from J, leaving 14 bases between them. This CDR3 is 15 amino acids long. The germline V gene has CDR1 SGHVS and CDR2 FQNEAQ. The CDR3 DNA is TGTGCCAGCAGCTTATTTTCGATTGGGGGCACTGAAGCTTTCTTT. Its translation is CASSLFSIGGTEAFF.

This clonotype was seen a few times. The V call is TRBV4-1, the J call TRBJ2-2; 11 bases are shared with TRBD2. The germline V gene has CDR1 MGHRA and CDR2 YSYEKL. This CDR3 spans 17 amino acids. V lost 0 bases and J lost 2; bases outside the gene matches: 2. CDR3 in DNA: TGCGCCAGCAGCCAAGACCTAGCGGGGGGAAACACCGGGGAGCTGTTTTTT. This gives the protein CASSQDLAGGNTGELFF.

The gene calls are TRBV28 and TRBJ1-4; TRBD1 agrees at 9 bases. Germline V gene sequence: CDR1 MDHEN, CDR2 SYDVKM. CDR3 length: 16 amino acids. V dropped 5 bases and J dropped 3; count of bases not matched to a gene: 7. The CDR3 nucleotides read TGTGCCAGCAGTCCTCGGGACAGGGCACCTAATGAAAAACTGTTTTTT. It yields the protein CASSPRDRAPNEKLFF.

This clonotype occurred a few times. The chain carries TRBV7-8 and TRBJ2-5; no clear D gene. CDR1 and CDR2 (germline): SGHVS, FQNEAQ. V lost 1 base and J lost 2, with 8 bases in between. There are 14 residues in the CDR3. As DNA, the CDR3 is TGTGCCAGCAGCTTAGGGCGACAACAAGAGACCCAGTACTTC. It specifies CASSLGRQQETQYF.

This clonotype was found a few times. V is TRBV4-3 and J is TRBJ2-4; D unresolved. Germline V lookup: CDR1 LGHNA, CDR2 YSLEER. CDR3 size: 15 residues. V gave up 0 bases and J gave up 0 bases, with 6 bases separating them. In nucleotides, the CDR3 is TGCGCCAGCAGCCAAGACACGAAAGCCAAAAACATTCAGTACTTC. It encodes CASSQDTKAKNIQYF.

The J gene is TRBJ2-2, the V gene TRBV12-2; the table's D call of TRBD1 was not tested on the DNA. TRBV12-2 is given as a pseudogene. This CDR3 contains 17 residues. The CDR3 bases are TGTGCAAGTCGCCGAAGGACAGGACATGTTATGACCGGGGAGCTGTTTTTT. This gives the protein CASRRRTGHVMTGELFF.

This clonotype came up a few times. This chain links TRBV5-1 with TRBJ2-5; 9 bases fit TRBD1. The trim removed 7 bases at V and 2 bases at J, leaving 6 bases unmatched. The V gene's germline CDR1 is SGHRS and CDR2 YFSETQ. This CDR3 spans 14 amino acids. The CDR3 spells CASAEGQGQETQYF. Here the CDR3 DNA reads TGCGCCAGCGCGGAAGGACAGGGGCAAGAGACCCAGTACTTC.

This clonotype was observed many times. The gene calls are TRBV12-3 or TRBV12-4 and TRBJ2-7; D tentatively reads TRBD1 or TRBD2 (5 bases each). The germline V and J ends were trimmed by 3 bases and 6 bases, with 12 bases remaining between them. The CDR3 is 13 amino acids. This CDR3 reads CASSLVSGTEQYF. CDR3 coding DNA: TGTGCCAGCAGTTTGGTTTCCGGGACCGAGCAGTACTTC.

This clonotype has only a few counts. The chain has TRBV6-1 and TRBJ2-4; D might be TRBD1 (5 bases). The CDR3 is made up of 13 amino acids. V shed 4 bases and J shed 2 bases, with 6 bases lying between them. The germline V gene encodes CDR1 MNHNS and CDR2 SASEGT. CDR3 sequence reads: CASSGQTKNIQYF. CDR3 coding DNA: TGTGCCAGCAGTGGACAGACCAAAAACATTCAGTACTTC.

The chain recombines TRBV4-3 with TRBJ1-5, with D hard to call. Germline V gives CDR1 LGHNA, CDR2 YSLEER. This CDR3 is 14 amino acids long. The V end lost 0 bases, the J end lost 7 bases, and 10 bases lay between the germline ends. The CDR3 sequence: CASSQDPVRQPQHF. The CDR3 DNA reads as TGCGCCAGCAGCCAAGACCCCGTTCGCCAGCCCCAGCATTTT.

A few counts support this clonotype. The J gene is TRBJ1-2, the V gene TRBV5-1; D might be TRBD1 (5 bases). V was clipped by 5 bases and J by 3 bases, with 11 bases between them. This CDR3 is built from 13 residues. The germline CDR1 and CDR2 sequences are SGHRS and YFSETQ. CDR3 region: CASRTGLDYGYTF. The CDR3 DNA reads TGCGCCAGCAGAACAGGTCTGGACTATGGCTACACCTTC. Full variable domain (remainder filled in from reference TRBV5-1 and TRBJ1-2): KAGVTQTPRYLIKTRGQQVTLSCSPISGHRSVSWYQQTPGQGLQFLFEYFSETQRNKGNFPGRFSGRQFSNSRSEMNVSTLELGDSALYLCASRTGLDYGYTFGSGTRLTVV.

Here the CDR3 reads CSAVRARGVQETQYF. CDR3 coding DNA: TGCAGTGCCGTGCGGGCCCGGGGGGTCCAAGAGACCCAGTACTTC. The chain joins TRBV20-1 to TRBJ2-5; the match to TRBD2 covers 7 bases. Looked up from germline, CDR1 is DFQATT and CDR2 is SNEGSKA (reference sequence). The CDR3 totals 15 residues. Losses at the gene ends were 6 bases for V and 1 base for J; bases not matched to a gene: 11.

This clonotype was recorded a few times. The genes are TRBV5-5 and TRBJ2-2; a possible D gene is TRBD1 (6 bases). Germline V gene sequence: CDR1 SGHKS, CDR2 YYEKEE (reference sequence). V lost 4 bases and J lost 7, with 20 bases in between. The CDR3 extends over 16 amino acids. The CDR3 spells CASSPQRGTTLGELFF. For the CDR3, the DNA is TGTGCCAGCAGCCCTCAGAGGGGGACCACCCTCGGGGAGCTGTTTTTT.

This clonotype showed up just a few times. The CDR3 nucleotides read TGCAGCGTTGAGGGGGGCCCTAGCGGGGCCACCTACGAGCAGTACTTC. This sequence encodes CSVEGGPSGATYEQYF. V usage is TRBV29-1 and J usage is TRBJ2-7; 9 bases agree with TRBD2. After removal of 3 bases from V and 2 bases from J, the junction contained 11 bases not matched to a gene. Germline lookup yields CDR1 SQVTM and CDR2 ANQGSEA. The CDR3 extends over 16 amino acids.

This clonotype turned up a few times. CDR3 region: CASSVGQASYEQYF. The CDR3 DNA reads as TGTGCCAGCAGCGTCGGACAGGCGTCCTACGAGCAGTACTTC. The gene calls are TRBV9 and TRBJ2-7; TRBD1 aligns across 7 bases. Germline V gene lookup returns CDR1 SGDLS and CDR2 YYNGEE. The CDR3 length is 14 residues. V was clipped by 2 bases and J by 1 base; unmatched bases: 3. Complete variable domain (other parts from reference TRBV9 and TRBJ2-7): DSGVTQTPKHLITATGQRVTLRCSPRSGDLSVYWYQQSLDQGLQFLIQYYNGEERAKGNILERFSAQQFPDLHSELNLSSLELGDSALYFCASSVGQASYEQYFGPGTRLTVT.

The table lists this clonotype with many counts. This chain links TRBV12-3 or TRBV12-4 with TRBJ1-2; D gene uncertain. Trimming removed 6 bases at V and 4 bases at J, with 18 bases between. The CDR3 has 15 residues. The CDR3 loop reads CASSSQEGSPYGYTF. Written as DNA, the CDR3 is TGTGCCAGCAGCAGCCAGGAGGGCAGTCCCTATGGCTACACCTTC.

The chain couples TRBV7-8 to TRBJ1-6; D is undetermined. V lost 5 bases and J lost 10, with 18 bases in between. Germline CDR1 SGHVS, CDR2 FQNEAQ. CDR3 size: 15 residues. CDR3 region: CASSLSWESNSPLHF. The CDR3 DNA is TGTGCCAGCAGCCTGTCTTGGGAGTCAAACTCACCCCTCCACTTT. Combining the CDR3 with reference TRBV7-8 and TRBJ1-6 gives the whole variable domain GAGVSQSPRYKVAKRGQDVALRCDPISGHVSLFWYQQALGQGPEFLTYFQNEAQLDKSGLPSDRFFAERPEGSVSTLKIQRTQQEDSAVYLCASSLSWESNSPLHFGNGTRLTVT.

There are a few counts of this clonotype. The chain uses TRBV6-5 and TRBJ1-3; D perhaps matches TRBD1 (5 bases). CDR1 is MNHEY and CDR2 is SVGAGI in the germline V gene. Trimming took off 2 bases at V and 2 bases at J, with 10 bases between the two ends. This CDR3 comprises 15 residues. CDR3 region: CASSYGGGTGNTIYF. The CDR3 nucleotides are TGTGCCAGCAGTTACGGGGGAGGCACTGGAAACACCATATATTTT.

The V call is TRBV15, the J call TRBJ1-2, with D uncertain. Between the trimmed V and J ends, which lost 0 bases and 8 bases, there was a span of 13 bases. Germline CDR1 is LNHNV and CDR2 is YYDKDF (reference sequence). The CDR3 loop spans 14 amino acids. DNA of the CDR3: TGTGCCACCAGCAGAGATACGGTTCGAGACGGCTACACCTTC. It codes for CATSRDTVRDGYTF.

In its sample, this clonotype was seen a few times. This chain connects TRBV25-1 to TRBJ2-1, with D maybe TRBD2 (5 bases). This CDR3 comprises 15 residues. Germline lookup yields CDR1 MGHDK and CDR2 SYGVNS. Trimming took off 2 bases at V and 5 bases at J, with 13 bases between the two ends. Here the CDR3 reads CASSEGGSANNEQFF. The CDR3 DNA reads TGTGCCAGCAGTGAAGGCGGGTCTGCCAACAATGAGCAGTTCTTC.

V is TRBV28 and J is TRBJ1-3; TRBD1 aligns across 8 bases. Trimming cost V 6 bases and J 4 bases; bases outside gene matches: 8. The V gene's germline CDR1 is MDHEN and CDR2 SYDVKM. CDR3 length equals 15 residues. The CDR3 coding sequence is TGTGCCAGCAGCGCAGGGGGCGCAGAAGGAAACACCATATATTTT. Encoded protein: CASSAGGAEGNTIYF.